Listed here is a single T cell receptor beta chain. TCRdb keeps only in-frame clones here, not all; method: immunoSEQ multiplex PCR. Among 150,000 to 200,000 clones listed, approximately 94% were seen once. This CDR3 spans 13 amino acids. Per the germline V gene, CDR1 is LGHNA and CDR2 is YNFKEQ. With V trimmed by 4 bases and J by 14 bases, 13 bases remained unmatched. The data were taken from a study of T cell responses to AZD1222 COVID-19 vaccine. The V call is TRBV4-2, the J call TRBJ1-2; 7 bases map to TRBD1. The source is an adult in good health. The sample was peripheral blood, taken on day 0 of AZD1222 vaccination. The CDR3 DNA follows: TGTGCCAGCAGCCGCCTAGAGACAGGGTCGCAGACCTTC. Protein: CASSRLETGSQTF.